This TCR beta chain appears in the sequencing data of a study of T cells after yellow fever vaccination. Points on this clonotype: One end of the junction fails to match germline, which may point to a read error.

The germline V gene has CDR1 KGHSH and CDR2 LQKENI. This CDR3 has 14 amino acids. TCRdb re-analysed the 5' RACE reads in MiXCR, keeping a single row per CDR3 protein. The data show 620,000 or so distinct CDR3 sequences, around a sixth seen once. The J gene is TRBJ1-1, the V gene TRBV18; D may be TRBD1 (6 bases). This sample comprised PBMCs, obtained less than 6 days after the first yellow fever vaccination. This TCR was recovered from a man younger than 30 who received the YFV17D yellow fever vaccine. CDR3 in amino acids: CANSPPHWRDTPFF. In DNA form, the CDR3 reads TGTGCCAACTCACCACCGCACTGGCGGGACACCCCTTTCTTT.